This T cell receptor (beta chain) emerged from a study of shared clonotypes between healthy human individuals (dated by TCRdb to 2020 to 2021). Background on the whole study: Three men and two women, aged 18 to 49 years, made up the cohort. For each donor, three plates each were used for CD4 naive and CD4 memory, two plates were used for CD8 naive, and one plate was used for CD8 memory. Blood TCR repertoires of about 5 healthy adults were deeply sequenced to estimate repertoire size and the extent of clonotype sharing between individuals. To increase sequencing depth and limit assay-specific biases, different laboratories used diverse techniques to prepare libraries and sequence TCR repertoires. Leukapheresis yielded between about 0.85 and 9.5 billion PBMCs per donor. Here is what the overall study found, with its caveats: Naive subsets generally had larger estimated clonotype richness than memory subsets did. Pairwise subsampling indicated that sequencing depth was expected to affect the degree of clonotype sharing among donors. Sharing across four donors was observed for about 5% of naive CD4, about 4% of naive CD8, 2% to 2.5% of memory CD4, and about 0.4% of memory CD8 clonotypes. Because the study included a small number of donors, the genetic and exposure-history diversity represented was limited. Compared with non-shared clonotypes, clonotypes shared by all four sorted-subset donors had higher generation probabilities. Sampling was limited to blood, and TCR repertoires in tissue likely differ from TCR repertoires in blood. Incomplete sequencing was indicated by rarefaction of sorted-subset datasets, despite the large sequencing depth.

This clone was counted once. Its target antigen remains unknown. There are no base qualities to consult, and no much larger clone falls within one base. The germline V gene sets CDR1 to SGHVS and CDR2 to FNYEAQ. The CDR3 has 15 amino acids, counting the end cysteine and phenylalanine. Just CDR3 DNA is preserved here, 45 bases in frame from base 1. The junction carries 14 bases between V and J, which are trimmed by 4 bases and 3 bases respectively. The donors were healthy, HIV-negative adults with no recently reported acute infections or vaccinations. Every donor was a Caucasian adult living in Nashville, Tennessee, USA. Magnetic negative selection was used to enrich CD4+ T cells, after which naive cells were positively selected on CD45RA and the negative fraction became the memory subset. Blood was obtained by leukapheresis, after which PBMCs were separated by Ficoll-Histopaque density gradient centrifugation and cryopreserved in liquid nitrogen vapor phase. Purity and quantity of every magnetically sorted T cell population were checked by analytical flow cytometry. Genomic DNA was isolated from each sorted fraction and quantified by UV absorbance on a Nanodrop 2000c.

Using the deep immunoSEQ assay, TCR CDR3 regions were amplified from genomic DNA by multiplex PCR. Extracted genomic DNA from each cell subset was spread evenly across all wells of several immunoSEQ 96-well plates, with each plate serving as a replicate. For sorted subsets, each replicate PCR was loaded with 150 to 250 ng genomic DNA, equivalent to some 27,000 T cell genomes. The purified libraries were quantified using a Qubit 3.0 fluorometer, sized with a Bioanalyzer 2100, and then quantified again using the KAPA Library Quantification kit. Every immunoSEQ 96-well plate was sequenced on a dedicated single-read 150-cycle Illumina NextSeq 550 flow cell. The published analysis was carried out like this. Because the immunoSEQ output included only junctional sequences and no quality scores, the filtering could not be the same as the filtering used for full-length reads. Sequences were annotated with PyIR, a Python wrapper for IgBLAST v1.9, and V/J genes and CDR3 were assigned using IMGT germline references. Any read was removed if the V/J assignment was weak (E-value above 1e-6), the CDR3 was missing, or the read contained stop codons, out-of-frame junctions, or ambiguous translated residues. V3J clonotypes were defined by identical inferred V gene, J gene, and CDR3 amino acid sequence. Percentage overlap between repertoires was computed as shared unique clonotypes divided by the size of the smaller repertoire. Three approaches were used to assess repertoire richness: RTK rarefaction, the Chao1 estimator, and Recon v2.1 estimates of unobserved clonotypes. OLGA was used to compute generation probabilities for all TCRbeta clonotypes that the gDNA method yielded from several donors. Imported from immuneACCESS, the table was reduced by TCRdb to in-frame sequences with V and J called. These copies leave out some clones; in studies compared against another copy, an unresolved V gene accounts for under half, and the cause of the remainder is not known. V and J calls and clone size are copied from that table; D and trimming were computed from the DNA. This sample holds about a million clones; approximately 77% were observed only once. The ten largest account for roughly 0.9% of the sample.

The sequenced sample consisted of memory CD4+ T cells from PBMCs. Explained via the paper, the cell subset or site label denotes: CD45RA-negative fraction. This TCR came from a man aged 18 to 29 in good health. Some clones in this sample may be carry-over from other donors' samples. The chain uses TRBV7-6 and TRBJ2-3; confidence is insufficient to name the D gene. The CDR3 corresponds to CASSSSTRGTDTQYF. The DNA sequence reads TGTGCCAGCAGCTCCTCCACCCGTGGAACAGATACGCAGTATTTT.